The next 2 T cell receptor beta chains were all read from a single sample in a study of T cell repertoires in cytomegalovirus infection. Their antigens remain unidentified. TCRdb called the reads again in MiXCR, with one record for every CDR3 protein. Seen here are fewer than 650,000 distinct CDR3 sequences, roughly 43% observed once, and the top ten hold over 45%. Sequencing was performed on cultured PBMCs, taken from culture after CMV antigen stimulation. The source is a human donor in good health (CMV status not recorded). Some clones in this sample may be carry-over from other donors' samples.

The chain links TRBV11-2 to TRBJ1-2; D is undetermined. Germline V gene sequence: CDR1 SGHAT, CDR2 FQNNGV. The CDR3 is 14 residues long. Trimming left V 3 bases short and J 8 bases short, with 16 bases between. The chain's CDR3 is CASSFSDPTYGYTF. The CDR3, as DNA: TGTGCCAGCAGCTTCTCGGACCCGACTTACGGCTACACCTTC.

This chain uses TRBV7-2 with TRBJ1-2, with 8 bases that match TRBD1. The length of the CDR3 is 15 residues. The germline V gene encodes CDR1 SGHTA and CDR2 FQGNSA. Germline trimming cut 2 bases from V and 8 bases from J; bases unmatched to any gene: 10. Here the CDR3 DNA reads TGTGCCAGCAGCTTAAGGTGGCAGGGGGCTGACGGCTACACCTTC. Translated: CASSLRWQGADGYTF.